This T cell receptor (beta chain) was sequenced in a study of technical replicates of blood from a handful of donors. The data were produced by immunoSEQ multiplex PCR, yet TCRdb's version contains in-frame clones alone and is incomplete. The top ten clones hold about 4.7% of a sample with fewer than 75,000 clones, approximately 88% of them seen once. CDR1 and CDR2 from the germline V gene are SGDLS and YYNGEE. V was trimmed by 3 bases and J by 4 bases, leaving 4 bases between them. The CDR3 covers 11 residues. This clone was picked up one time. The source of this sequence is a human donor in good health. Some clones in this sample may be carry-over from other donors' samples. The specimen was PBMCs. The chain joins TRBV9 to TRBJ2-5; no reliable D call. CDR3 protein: CASSAGETQYF. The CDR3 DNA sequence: TGTGCCAGCAGCGCGGGAGAGACCCAGTACTTC.